The 6 T cell receptor beta chains below all came from one sample that was sequenced in a study of OX40 agonist ivuxolimab in advanced cancers. The assay was immunoSEQ multiplex PCR, and TCRdb's table has in-frame clones only and misses some. The sample lists tens of thousands of clones; 70% to 85% were seen once. The source was CD4+ or CD8+ T cells sorted from blood, collected in a trial of the OX40 agonist ivuxolimab. The receptors stem from an adult with an advanced solid tumor such as melanoma, head and neck, liver or kidney cancer.

This clone was seen only a few times. The rearrangement joins TRBV6-6 to TRBJ2-3; D gene uncertain. Germline V CDR1 and CDR2: MNHNY, SVGAGI (reference sequence). With 5 bases removed from V and 4 bases from J, the gap between germline ends came to 13 bases. The CDR3 length is 14 residues. CDR3 in amino acids: CASSRLPAPDTQYF. The CDR3 DNA is TGTGCCAGCAGTCGACTCCCCGCCCCAGATACGCAGTATTTT.

The rearrangement links TRBV28 to TRBJ2-3; tentatively, D is TRBD1 (6 bases). Germline lookup yields CDR1 MDHEN and CDR2 SYDVKM. V was trimmed by 5 bases and J by 11 bases, leaving 17 bases between them. The CDR3 extends over 13 amino acids. The CDR3 region is CASSPMDQGQQYF. CDR3 bases: TGTGCCAGCAGTCCTATGGACCAGGGACAGCAGTATTTT.

V and J are TRBV9 and TRBJ2-5; 12 bases align to TRBD2. The CDR3 runs 17 residues. Unmatched junction bases numbered 7, after V lost 0 bases and J lost 4 bases. Looked up from germline, CDR1 is SGDLS and CDR2 is YYNGEE. The CDR3 bases are TGTGCCAGCAGCGTAGTCCCTAGCGGGAGGGCCGGAGAGACCCAGTACTTC. Protein sequence: CASSVVPSGRAGETQYF.

The genes are TRBV4-1 and TRBJ2-3; D is unclear. Trimming shortened V by 1 base and J by 0 bases, and 17 bases separated the two germline ends. There are 18 residues in the CDR3. Germline V gives CDR1 MGHRA, CDR2 YSYEKL. In DNA form, the CDR3 reads TGCGCCAGCAGCCAAGTTTGGGCAGACCTTAGTAGCACAGATACGCAGTATTTT. Protein product: CASSQVWADLSSTDTQYF.

The chain combines TRBV11-2 with TRBJ1-1, with D maybe TRBD1 (5 bases). This CDR3 spans 11 amino acids. Germline loops: CDR1 SGHAT, CDR2 FQNNGV. Trimming removed 5 bases at V and 7 bases at J, with 8 bases between. CDR3 DNA sequence: TGTGCCAGCAGCAGCAGGGTTGAAGCTTTCTTT. Translation: CASSSRVEAFF.

CDR3 region: CASSWQPTNEKLFF. CDR3 nucleotides: TGTGCCAGCAGCTGGCAGCCAACTAATGAAAAACTGTTTTTT. The V call is TRBV7-9, the J call TRBJ1-4; D ambiguous. CDR1 SEHNR and CDR2 FQNEAQ come from the germline V gene (reference sequence). V lost 4 bases, J lost 0 bases, and 6 bases lay in between. The CDR3 consists of 14 residues.